The next 27 T cell receptor beta chains were all read from a single sample in a study of T cells expressing NK-cell markers. TCRdb reprocessed the 5' RACE reads, with one entry per CDR3 protein and no DNA. This sample's clone table lists about 390,000 distinct CDR3 sequences. Sequencing was performed on blood T cells: a sorted CD56 or NKG2C T cell subset, CD4+ or CD8+ T cells, or bulk PBMC T cells (not recorded which). The receptors were sampled from a woman between 50 and 59 years old in good health.

This rearrangement joins TRBV5-1 to TRBJ2-5; TCRdb lists TRBD2, though no DNA is available to test this call. The germline V gene encodes CDR1 SGHRS and CDR2 YFSETQ. The CDR3 covers 15 residues. The CDR3 sequence is CASSLGRAAQETQYF.

The chain is built from TRBV20-1 and TRBJ2-7; lacking DNA, the TRBD2 call made by TCRdb goes unchecked. Per germline, CDR1 DFQATT and CDR2 SNEGSKA (reference sequence). CDR3 size: 14 residues. This chain's CDR3 is CSARTGTSYDEQYF.

This chain links TRBV11-2 with TRBJ2-2; the D gene TCRdb calls, TRBD1, cannot be checked with no DNA. CDR1 is SGHAT and CDR2 is FQNNGV in the germline V gene. The length of the CDR3 is 16 residues. The CDR3 sequence is CASSLGRTGTGGELFF.

J is TRBJ1-2 and V is TRBV6-1; TCRdb proposes TRBD1, but this gene call is untestable without DNA. This CDR3 comprises 17 residues. Germline lookup yields CDR1 MNHNS and CDR2 SASEGT. CDR3 residues: CASSEASGTGAIYGYTF.

This chain's CDR3 is CASSLAPWDRVVSQYTEAFF. The chain uses TRBV7-8 and TRBJ1-1; TCRdb proposes TRBD1, but this gene call is untestable without DNA. Germline V lookup: CDR1 SGHVS, CDR2 FQNEAQ. This CDR3 has 20 residues.

V is TRBV4-1 and J is TRBJ2-1; TCRdb proposes TRBD2, but this gene call is untestable without DNA. CDR3 length: 15 residues. CDR1 is MGHRA and CDR2 is YSYEKL in the germline V gene. CDR3 sequence: CASSRDSGRAHEQFF.

Here the CDR3 reads CASSIRGGEQYF. The chain couples TRBV12-3 or TRBV12-4 to TRBJ2-7; TCRdb outputs TRBD2, but without DNA this stays unchecked. The CDR3 is 12 amino acids.

CDR3 loop: CASRTDRGYLQETQYF. The genes are TRBV23-1 and TRBJ2-5; TCRdb proposes TRBD1, but this gene call is untestable without DNA. TRBV23-1 falls under the ORF class, with uncertain function. The CDR3 covers 16 residues.

V usage is TRBV20-1 and J usage is TRBJ2-7; with no DNA, the TCRdb D assignment of TRBD1 cannot be verified. Germline V gives CDR1 DFQATT, CDR2 SNEGSKA (reference sequence). CDR3 length: 16 residues. CDR3 loop: CSARRPGRGPDYEQYF.

The chain employs TRBV29-1 and TRBJ2-1. The CDR3 totals 12 residues. Looked up from germline, CDR1 is SQVTM and CDR2 is ANQGSEA. This chain's CDR3 is CSVEDPINEQFF.

The CDR3: CAAGGGRAIDTQYF. The V call is TRBV24-1, the J call TRBJ2-3; the TCRdb call, TRBD2, lacks DNA for checking. The CDR3 has 14 residues. Germline CDR1 and CDR2: KGHDR and SFDVKD.

This chain connects TRBV12-3 or TRBV12-4 to TRBJ2-4; TCRdb outputs TRBD2, but without DNA this stays unchecked. The CDR3 totals 17 residues. CDR3: CASSLEGGQGAKNIQYF.

This sequence joins TRBV18 and TRBJ1-2; TCRdb returns TRBD1, unconfirmable since there is no DNA. CDR1 KGHSH and CDR2 LQKENI come from the germline V gene. The CDR3 totals 14 residues. CDR3 protein: CASSPPGPGDGYTF.

The chain is built from TRBV7-8 and TRBJ1-6. CDR3 length: 15 amino acids. Germline lookup yields CDR1 SGHVS and CDR2 FQNEAQ. The CDR3 spells CASSLARVRNSPLHF.

The CDR3 spells CASTFGTGRGSSYNSPLHF. The chain couples TRBV6-5 to TRBJ1-6; TCRdb's D call of TRBD1 is untestable without DNA. The CDR3 loop spans 19 amino acids. Germline V lookup: CDR1 MNHEY, CDR2 SVGAGI.

CDR3: CASSPPPHREAFF. V and J are TRBV27 and TRBJ1-1; the D call from TCRdb, TRBD1, cannot be confirmed without DNA. The germline gives CDR1 MNHEY, CDR2 SMNVEV (reference sequence). This CDR3 has 13 residues.

This chain links TRBV6-5 with TRBJ2-1; with no DNA, the TCRdb D assignment of TRBD1 cannot be verified. CDR1 MNHEY and CDR2 SVGAGI come from the germline V gene. CDR3 length: 18 amino acids. CDR3 residues: CASSRASGTGISYNEQFF.

The rearrangement links TRBV5-4 to TRBJ2-1. This CDR3 comprises 14 residues. The germline V gene has CDR1 SGHNT and CDR2 YYREEE (reference sequence). CDR3: CASSEDTSYNEQFF.

The J gene is TRBJ2-7, the V gene TRBV29-1. The CDR3 sequence is 15 residues long. The germline gives CDR1 SQVTM, CDR2 ANQGSEA. This CDR3 reads CSVARRGSESYEQYF.

This chain joins TRBV20-1 and TRBJ1-1; the D call from TCRdb, TRBD1, cannot be confirmed without DNA. The CDR3 loop spans 15 amino acids. In germline, CDR1 is DFQATT, CDR2 SNEGSKA (reference sequence). This chain's CDR3 is CSARDLGQENTEAFF.

The chain recombines TRBV5-4 with TRBJ2-5. CDR1 is SGHNT, CDR2 YYREEE, per germline (reference sequence). This CDR3 contains 15 residues. The CDR3: CASSSGLGPQETQYF.

The rearrangement uses TRBV4-1 and TRBJ1-4. The CDR3 consists of 16 residues. Germline V gene sequence: CDR1 MGHRA, CDR2 YSYEKL. CDR3 residues: CASTSAEGFSKEKLFF.

V usage is TRBV3-1 and J usage is TRBJ2-1; the D call from TCRdb, TRBD2, cannot be confirmed without DNA. CDR3 length: 13 amino acids. Germline CDR1 and CDR2: LGHDT and YNNKEL (reference sequence). The CDR3 is CASSQHRTSGQFF.

The rearrangement uses TRBV5-8 and TRBJ2-3. The CDR3 extends over 12 amino acids. Germline loops: CDR1 SGHTS, CDR2 YDEGEE. This CDR3 is CASSPLDDTQYF.

The gene calls are TRBV7-9 and TRBJ2-2. This CDR3 region has 13 residues. Germline loops: CDR1 SEHNR, CDR2 FQNEAQ (reference sequence). CDR3 sequence reads: CASRLMNTGELFF.

The J gene is TRBJ2-1, the V gene TRBV20-1; the D gene TCRdb calls, TRBD1, cannot be checked with no DNA. This CDR3 has 16 residues. The germline V gene encodes CDR1 DFQATT and CDR2 SNEGSKA (reference sequence). CDR3 sequence: CSARGAGQQVYNEQFF.

The chain uses TRBV12-3 or TRBV12-4 and TRBJ2-1. This CDR3 is built from 16 residues. The CDR3 sequence is CASRQLRDFPYNEQFF.